What follows describes a single T cell receptor beta chain. Profiling relied on immunoSEQ multiplex PCR, and the TCRdb table lists in-frame clones only, not all of them. This table holds about 100,000 clones, 85% found once. Germline V gene lookup returns CDR1 SGHRS and CDR2 YFSETQ. V dropped 4 bases and J dropped 0; count of bases not matched to a gene: 12. CDR3 length: 19 amino acids. The record originates from a study of control samples from healthy donors and cancer patients. This receptor was obtained from a man under 40 in good health. The specimen sequenced was blood. The chain is built from TRBV5-1 and TRBJ2-6; 8 positions agree with TRBD1. The CDR3 region is CASSRGTGSQYSGANVLTF. The DNA for the CDR3 is TGCGCCAGCAGCCGCGGGACAGGAAGCCAATACTCTGGGGCCAACGTCCTGACTTTC.